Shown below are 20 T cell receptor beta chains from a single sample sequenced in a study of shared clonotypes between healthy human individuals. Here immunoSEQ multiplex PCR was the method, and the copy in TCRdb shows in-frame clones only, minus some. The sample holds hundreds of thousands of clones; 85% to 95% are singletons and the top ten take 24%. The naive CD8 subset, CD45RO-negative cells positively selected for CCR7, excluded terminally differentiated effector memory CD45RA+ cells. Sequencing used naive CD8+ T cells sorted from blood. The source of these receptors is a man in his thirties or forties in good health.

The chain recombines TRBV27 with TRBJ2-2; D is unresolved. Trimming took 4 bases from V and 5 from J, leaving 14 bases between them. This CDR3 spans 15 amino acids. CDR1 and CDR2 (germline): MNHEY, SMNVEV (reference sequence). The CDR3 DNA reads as TGTGCCAGCAGTTCTGGTAGTCGGTGGACCGGGGAGCTGTTTTTT. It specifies CASSSGSRWTGELFF.

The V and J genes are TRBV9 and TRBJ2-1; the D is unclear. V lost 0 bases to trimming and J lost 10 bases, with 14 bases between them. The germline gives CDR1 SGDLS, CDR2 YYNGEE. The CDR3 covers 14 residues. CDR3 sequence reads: CASSVGGRVAEQFF. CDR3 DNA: TGTGCCAGCAGCGTAGGGGGTAGAGTAGCCGAGCAGTTCTTC.

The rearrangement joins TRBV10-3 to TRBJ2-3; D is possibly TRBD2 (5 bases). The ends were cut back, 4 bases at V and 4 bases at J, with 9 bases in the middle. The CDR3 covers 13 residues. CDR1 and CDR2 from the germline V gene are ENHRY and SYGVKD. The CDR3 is CAISGGQSDTQYF. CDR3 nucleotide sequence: TGTGCCATCAGTGGCGGGCAGTCAGATACGCAGTATTTT.

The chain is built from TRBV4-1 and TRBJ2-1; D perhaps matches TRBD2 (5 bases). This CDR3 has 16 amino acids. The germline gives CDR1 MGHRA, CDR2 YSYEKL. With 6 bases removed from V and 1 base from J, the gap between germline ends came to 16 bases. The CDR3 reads CASSLSEGESYNEQFF. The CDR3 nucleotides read TGCGCCAGCAGTCTTTCAGAGGGAGAGTCCTACAATGAGCAGTTCTTC.

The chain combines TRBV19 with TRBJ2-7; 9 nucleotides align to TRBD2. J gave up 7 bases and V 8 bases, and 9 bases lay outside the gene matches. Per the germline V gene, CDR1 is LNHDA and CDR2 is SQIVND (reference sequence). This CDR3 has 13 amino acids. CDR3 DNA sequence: TGTGCCAGTGGGCTAGCGGGACCGGGAGAGCAGTACTTC. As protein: CASGLAGPGEQYF.

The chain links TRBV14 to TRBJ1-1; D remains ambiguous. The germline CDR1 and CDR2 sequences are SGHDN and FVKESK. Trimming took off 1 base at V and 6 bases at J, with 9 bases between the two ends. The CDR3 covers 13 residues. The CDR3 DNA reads TGTGCCAGCAGCCAAGCTTCACGCCCTGAAGCTTTCTTT. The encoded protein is CASSQASRPEAFF.

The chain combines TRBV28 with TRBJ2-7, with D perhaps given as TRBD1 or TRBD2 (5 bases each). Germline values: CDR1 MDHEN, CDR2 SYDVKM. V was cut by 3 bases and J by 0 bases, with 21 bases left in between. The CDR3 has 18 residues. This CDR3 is CASSFLRVDRGRSYEQYF. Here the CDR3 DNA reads TGTGCCAGCAGTTTCCTCAGGGTAGACCGGGGTCGCTCCTACGAGCAGTACTTC. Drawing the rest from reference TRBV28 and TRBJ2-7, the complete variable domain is DVKVTQSSRYLVKRTGEKVFLECVQDMDHENMFWYRQDPGLGLRLIYFSYDVKMKEKGDIPEGYSVSREKKERFSLILESASTNQTSMYLCASSFLRVDRGRSYEQYFGPGTRLTVT.

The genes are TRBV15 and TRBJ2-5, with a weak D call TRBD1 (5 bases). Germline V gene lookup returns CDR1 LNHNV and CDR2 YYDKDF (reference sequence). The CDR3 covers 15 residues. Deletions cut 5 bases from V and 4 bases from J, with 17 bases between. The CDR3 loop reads CATSDTNRGSETQYF. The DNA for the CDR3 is TGTGCCACCAGCGATACTAATAGGGGTTCAGAGACCCAGTACTTC. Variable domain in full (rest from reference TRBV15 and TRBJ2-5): DAMVIQNPRYQVTQFGKPVTLSCSQTLNHNVMYWYQQKSSQAPKLLFHYYDKDFNNEADTPDNFQSRRPNTSFCFLDIRSPGLGDTAMYLCATSDTNRGSETQYFGPGTRLLVL.

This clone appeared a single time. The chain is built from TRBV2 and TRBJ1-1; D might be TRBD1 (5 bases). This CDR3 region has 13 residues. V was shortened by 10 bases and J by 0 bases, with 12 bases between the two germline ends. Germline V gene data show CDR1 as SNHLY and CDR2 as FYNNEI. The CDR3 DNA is TGTGCCATCCATGACAGCTTGAACACTGAAGCTTTCTTT. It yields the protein CAIHDSLNTEAFF.

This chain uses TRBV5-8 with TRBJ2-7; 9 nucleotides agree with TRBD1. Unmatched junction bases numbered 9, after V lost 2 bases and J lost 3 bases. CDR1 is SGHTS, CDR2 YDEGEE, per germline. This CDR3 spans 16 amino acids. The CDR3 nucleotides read TGTGCCAGCAGCTTAACTACCGGGACAGGGATCTACGAGCAGTACTTC. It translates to CASSLTTGTGIYEQYF.

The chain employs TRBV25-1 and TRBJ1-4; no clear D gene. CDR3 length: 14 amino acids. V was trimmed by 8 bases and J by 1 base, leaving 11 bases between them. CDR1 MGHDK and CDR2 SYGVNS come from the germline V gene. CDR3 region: CASSRRVTNEKLFF. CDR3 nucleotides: TGTGCCAGCTCCCGGCGGGTAACTAATGAAAAACTGTTTTTT.

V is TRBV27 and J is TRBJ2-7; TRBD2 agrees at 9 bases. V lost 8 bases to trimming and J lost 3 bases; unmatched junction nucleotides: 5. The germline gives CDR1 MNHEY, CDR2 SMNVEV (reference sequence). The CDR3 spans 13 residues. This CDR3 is CASGGTSRYEQYF. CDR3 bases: TGTGCCAGCGGCGGGACTAGCCGCTACGAGCAGTACTTC.

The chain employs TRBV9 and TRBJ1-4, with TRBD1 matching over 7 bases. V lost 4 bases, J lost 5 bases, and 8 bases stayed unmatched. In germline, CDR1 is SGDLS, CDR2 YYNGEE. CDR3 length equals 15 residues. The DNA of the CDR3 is TGTGCCAGCAGCTTCAGCGGGACAGAAAATGAAAAACTGTTTTTT. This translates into CASSFSGTENEKLFF.

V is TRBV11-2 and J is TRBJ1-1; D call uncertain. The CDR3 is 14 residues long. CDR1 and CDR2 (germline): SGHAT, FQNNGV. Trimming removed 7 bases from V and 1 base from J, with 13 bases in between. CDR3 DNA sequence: TGTGCCAGCACCCGAGAACCAGGGAACACTGAAGCTTTCTTT. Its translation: CASTREPGNTEAFF. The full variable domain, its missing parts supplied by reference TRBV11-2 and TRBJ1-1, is EAGVAQSPRYKIIEKRQSVAFWCNPISGHATLYWYQQILGQGPKLLIQFQNNGVVDDSQLPKDRFSAERLKGVDSTLKIQPAKLEDSAVYLCASTREPGNTEAFFGQGTRLTVV.

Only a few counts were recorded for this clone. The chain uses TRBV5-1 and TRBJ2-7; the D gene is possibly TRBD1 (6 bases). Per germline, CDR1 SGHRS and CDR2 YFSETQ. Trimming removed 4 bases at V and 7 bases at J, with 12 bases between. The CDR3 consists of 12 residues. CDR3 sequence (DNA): TGCGCCAGCAGCATGGACAGTCGGGAGCAGTACTTC. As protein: CASSMDSREQYF.

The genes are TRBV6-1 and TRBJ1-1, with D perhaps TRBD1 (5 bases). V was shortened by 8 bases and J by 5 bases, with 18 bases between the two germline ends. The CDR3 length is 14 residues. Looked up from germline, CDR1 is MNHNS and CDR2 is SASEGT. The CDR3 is CASVSPRVKTEAFF. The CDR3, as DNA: TGTGCCAGCGTTTCCCCCAGGGTAAAGACTGAAGCTTTCTTT.

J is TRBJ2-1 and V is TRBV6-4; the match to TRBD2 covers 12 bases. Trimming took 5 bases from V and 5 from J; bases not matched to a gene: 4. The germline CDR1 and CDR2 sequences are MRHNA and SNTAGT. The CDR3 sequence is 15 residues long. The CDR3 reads CASSRLAGADNEQFF. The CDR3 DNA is TGTGCCAGCAGTCGACTAGCGGGGGCGGACAATGAGCAGTTCTTC.

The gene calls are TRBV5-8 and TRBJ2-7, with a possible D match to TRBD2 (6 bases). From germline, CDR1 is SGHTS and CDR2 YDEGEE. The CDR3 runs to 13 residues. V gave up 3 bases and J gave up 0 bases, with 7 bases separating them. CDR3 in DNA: TGTGCCAGCAGCTCGGGGGACTCCTACGAGCAGTACTTC. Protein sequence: CASSSGDSYEQYF.

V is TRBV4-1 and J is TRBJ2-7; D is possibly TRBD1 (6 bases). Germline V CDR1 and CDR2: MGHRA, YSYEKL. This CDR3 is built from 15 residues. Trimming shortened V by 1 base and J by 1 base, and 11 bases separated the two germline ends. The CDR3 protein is CASSQAGQSSYEQYF. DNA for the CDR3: TGCGCCAGCAGCCAAGCAGGACAGTCTTCCTACGAGCAGTACTTC.

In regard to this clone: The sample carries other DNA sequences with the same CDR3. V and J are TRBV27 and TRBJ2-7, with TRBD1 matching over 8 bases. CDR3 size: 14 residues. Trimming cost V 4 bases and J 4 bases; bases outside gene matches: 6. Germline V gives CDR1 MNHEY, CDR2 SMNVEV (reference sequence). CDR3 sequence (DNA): TGTGCCAGCAGTTCGACAGGGGCGTCGTACGAGCAGTACTTC. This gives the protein CASSSTGASYEQYF.